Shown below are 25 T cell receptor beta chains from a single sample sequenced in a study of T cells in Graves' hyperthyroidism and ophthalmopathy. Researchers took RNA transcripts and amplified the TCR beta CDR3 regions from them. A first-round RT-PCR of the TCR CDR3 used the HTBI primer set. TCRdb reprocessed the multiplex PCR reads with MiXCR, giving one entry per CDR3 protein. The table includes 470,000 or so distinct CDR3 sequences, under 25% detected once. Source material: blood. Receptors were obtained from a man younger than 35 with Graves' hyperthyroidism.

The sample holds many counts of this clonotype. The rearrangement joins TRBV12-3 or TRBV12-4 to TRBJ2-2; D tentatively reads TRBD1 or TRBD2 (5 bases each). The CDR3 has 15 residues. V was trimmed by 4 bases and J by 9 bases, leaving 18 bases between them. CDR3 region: CASSSPGALPRELFF. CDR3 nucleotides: TGTGCCAGCAGTTCCCCCGGGGCCTTACCGAGGGAGCTGTTTTTT.

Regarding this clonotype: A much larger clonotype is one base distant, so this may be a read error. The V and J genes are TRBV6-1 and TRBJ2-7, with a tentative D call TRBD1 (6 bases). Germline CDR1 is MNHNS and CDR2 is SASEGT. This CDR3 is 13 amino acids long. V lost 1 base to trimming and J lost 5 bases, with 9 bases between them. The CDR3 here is CASSEGQANEQYF. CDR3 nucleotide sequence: TGTGCCAGCAGTGAAGGACAGGCCAACGAGCAGTACTTC.

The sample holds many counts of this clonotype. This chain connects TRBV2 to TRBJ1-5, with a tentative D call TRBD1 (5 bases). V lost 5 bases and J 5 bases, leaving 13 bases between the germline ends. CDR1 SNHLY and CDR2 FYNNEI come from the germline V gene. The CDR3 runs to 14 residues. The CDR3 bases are TGTGCCAGCAGTCCGAAGGCAGGGCATCAGCCCCAGCATTTT. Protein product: CASSPKAGHQPQHF.

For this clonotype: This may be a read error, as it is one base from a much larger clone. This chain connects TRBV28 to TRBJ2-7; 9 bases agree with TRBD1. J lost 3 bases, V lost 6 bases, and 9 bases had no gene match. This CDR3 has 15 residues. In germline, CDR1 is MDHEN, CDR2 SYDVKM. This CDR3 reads CASSQTGTGLYEQYF. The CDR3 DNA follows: TGTGCCAGCAGCCAGACCGGGACAGGGCTCTACGAGCAGTACTTC.

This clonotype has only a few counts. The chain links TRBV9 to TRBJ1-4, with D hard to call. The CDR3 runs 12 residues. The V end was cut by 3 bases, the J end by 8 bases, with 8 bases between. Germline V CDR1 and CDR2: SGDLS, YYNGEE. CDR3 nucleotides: TGTGCCAGCAGCGGGCGGAACGAAAAACTGTTTTTT. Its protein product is CASSGRNEKLFF.

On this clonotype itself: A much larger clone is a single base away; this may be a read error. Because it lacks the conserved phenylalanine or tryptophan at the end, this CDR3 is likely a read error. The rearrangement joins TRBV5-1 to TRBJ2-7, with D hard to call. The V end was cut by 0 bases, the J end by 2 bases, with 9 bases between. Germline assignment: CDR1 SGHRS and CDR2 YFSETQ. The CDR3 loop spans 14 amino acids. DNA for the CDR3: TGCGCCAGCAGCTTGGAGGGCAGTCCCTACGAGCAGTACCTC. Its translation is CASSLEGSPYEQYL.

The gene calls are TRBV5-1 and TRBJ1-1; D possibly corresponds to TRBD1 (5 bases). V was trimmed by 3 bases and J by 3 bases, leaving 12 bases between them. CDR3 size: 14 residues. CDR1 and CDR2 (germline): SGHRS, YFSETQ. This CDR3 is CASSWFGTDTEAFF. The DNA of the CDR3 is TGCGCCAGCAGCTGGTTCGGGACCGACACTGAAGCTTTCTTT.

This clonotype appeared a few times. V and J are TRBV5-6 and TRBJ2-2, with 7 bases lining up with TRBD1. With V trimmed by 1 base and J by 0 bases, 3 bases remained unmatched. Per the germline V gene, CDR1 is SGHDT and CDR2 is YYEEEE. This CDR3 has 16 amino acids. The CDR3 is CASSLKQGSNTGELFF. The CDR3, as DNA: TGTGCCAGCAGCTTGAAACAGGGGTCGAACACCGGGGAGCTGTTTTTT.

For the CDR3, the DNA is TGTGCCGGGTCATCAGGGCAGGGAGGGGAGACCCAGTACTTC. It specifies CAGSSGQGGETQYF. J is TRBJ2-5 and V is TRBV30; 7 bases map to TRBD2. The CDR3 is 14 residues long. Per germline, CDR1 GTSNPN and CDR2 SVGIG (reference sequence). Trimming at V came to 8 bases and at J to 5 bases, leaving 14 bases not matched to a gene.

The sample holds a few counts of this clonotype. The CDR3 here is CASRMGQLNTEAFF. The CDR3 DNA is TGTGCCAGCAGAATGGGACAGCTGAACACTGAAGCTTTCTTT. The rearrangement joins TRBV6-1 to TRBJ1-1; 7 positions agree with TRBD1. With V trimmed by 6 bases and J by 0 bases, 4 bases remained unmatched. Germline V gene lookup returns CDR1 MNHNS and CDR2 SASEGT. This CDR3 spans 14 amino acids.

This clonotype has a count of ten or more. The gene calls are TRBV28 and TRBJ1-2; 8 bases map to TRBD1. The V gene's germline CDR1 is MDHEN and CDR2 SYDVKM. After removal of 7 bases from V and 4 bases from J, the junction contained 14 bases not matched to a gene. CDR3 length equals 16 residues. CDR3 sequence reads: CASNLRPGQDFYGYTF. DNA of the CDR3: TGTGCCAGCAACCTCCGACCGGGACAGGACTTCTATGGCTACACCTTC.

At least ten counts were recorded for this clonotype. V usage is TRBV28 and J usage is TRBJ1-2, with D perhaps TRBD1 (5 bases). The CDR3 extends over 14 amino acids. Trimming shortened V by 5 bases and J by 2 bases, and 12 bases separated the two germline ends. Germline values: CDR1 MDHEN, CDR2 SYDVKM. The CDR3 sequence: CASSHQGPNYGYTF. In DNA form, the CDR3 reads TGTGCCAGCAGTCATCAGGGTCCGAACTATGGCTACACCTTC.

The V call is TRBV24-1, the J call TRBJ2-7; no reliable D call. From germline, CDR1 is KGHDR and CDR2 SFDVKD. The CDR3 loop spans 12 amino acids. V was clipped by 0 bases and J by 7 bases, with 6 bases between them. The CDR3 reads CATSDLRAEQYF. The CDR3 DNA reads TGTGCCACCAGTGATTTGAGGGCTGAGCAGTACTTC.

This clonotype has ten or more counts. The DNA for the CDR3 is TGTGCCAGTAGTATGGGGACAGGGAGTTACGAGCAGTACTTC. Amino acid sequence: CASSMGTGSYEQYF. This chain joins TRBV19 and TRBJ2-7; 9 bases map to TRBD1. The germline V gene has CDR1 LNHDA and CDR2 SQIVND (reference sequence). Trimming cost V 3 bases and J 4 bases; bases outside gene matches: 4. CDR3 length equals 14 residues.

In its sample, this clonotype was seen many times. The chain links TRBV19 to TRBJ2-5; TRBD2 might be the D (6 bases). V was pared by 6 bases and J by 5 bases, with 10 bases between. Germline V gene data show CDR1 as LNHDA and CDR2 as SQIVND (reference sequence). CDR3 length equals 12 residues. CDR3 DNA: TGTGCCAGTAGGGGACTCGGGGAGACCCAGTACTTC. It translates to CASRGLGETQYF.

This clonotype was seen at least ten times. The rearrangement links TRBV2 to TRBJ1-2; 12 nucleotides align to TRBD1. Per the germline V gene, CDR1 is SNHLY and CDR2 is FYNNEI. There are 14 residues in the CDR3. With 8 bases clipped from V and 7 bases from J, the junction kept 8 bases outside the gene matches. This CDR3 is CASGDRGLFTGYTF. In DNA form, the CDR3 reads TGTGCCAGCGGGGACAGGGGGCTTTTCACTGGCTACACCTTC.

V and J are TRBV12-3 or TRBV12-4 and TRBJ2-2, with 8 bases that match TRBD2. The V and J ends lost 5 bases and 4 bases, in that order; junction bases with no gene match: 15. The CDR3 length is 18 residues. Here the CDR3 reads CASSPREGTYPVTGELFF. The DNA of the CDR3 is TGTGCCAGCAGTCCCCGGGAGGGTACTTACCCGGTCACCGGGGAGCTGTTTTTT.

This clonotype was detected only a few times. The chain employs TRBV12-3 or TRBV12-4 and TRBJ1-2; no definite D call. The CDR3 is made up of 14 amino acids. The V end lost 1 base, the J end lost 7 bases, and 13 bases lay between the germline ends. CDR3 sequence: CASSLVEGKSGYTF. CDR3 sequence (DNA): TGTGCCAGCAGTTTAGTCGAGGGTAAAAGTGGCTACACCTTC.

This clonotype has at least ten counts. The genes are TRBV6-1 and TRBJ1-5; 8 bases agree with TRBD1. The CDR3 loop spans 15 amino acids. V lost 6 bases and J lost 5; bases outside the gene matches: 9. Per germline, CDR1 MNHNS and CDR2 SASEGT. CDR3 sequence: CASSSIDRGDQPQHF. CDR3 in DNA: TGTGCCAGCAGCTCGATTGACAGGGGCGATCAGCCCCAGCATTTT.

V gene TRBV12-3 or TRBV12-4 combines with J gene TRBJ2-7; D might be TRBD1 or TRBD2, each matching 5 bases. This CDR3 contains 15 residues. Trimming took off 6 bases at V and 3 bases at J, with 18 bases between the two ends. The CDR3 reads CASSDAGTRSYEQYF. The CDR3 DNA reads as TGTGCCAGCAGCGACGCCGGGACGCGGAGCTACGAGCAGTACTTC.

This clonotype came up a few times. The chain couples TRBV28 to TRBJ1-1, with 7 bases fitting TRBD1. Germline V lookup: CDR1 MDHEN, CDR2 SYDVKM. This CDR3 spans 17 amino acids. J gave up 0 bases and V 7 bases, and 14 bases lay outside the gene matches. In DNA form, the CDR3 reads TGTGCCAGCATGGATAGCAGGGGGTCCCTAATGAACACTGAAGCTTTCTTT. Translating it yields CASMDSRGSLMNTEAFF.

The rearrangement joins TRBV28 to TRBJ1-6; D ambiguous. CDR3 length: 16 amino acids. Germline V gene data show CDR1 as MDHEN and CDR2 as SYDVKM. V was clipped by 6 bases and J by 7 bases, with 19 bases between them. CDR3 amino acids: CASSHSRPSGNSPLHF. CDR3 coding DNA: TGTGCCAGCAGCCATAGCAGGCCGTCGGGGAATTCACCCCTCCACTTT.

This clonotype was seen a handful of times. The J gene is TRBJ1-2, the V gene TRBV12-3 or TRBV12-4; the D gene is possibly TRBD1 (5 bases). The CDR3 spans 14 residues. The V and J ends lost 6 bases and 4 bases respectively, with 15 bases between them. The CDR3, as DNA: TGTGCCAGCAGCCCGGCCGGGGGTAGCTATGGCTACACCTTC. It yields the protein CASSPAGGSYGYTF.

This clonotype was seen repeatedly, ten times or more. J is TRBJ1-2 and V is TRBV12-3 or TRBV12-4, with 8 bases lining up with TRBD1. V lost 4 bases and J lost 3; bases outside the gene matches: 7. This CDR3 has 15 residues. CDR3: CASSSSGGRYYGYTF. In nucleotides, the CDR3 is TGTGCCAGCAGTTCGTCAGGGGGCCGGTACTATGGCTACACCTTC.

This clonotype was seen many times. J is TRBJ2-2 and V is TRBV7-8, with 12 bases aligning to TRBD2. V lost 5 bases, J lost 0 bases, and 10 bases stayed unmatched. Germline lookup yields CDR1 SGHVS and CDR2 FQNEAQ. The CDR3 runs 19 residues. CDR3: CASSPVWTSGTTNTGELFF. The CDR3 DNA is TGTGCCAGCAGCCCCGTCTGGACTAGCGGGACTACGAACACCGGGGAGCTGTTTTTT. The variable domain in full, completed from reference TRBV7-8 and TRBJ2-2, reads GAGVSQSPRYKVAKRGQDVALRCDPISGHVSLFWYQQALGQGPEFLTYFQNEAQLDKSGLPSDRFFAERPEGSVSTLKIQRTQQEDSAVYLCASSPVWTSGTTNTGELFFGEGSRLTVL.